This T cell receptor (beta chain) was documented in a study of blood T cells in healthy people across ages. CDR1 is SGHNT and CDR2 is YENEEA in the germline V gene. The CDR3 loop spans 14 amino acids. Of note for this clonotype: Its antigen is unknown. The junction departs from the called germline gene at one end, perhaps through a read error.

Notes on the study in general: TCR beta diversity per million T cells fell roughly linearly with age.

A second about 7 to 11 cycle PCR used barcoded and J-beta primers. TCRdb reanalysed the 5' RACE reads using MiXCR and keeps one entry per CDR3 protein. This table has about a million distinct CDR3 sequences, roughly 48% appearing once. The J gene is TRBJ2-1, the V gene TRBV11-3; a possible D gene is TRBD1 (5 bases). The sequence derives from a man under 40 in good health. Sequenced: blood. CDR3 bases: TGTGCCAGCAGCTTCAGGGTCGGGTACAAGGAGCAGTTCTTC. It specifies CASSFRVGYKEQFF.